Listed below are T cell receptor beta chains from one sample, sequenced in a study of T cells after yellow fever vaccination. TCRdb analysed the 5' RACE reads with MiXCR anew, one entry per CDR3 protein. The sample lists about 310,000 distinct CDR3 sequences; about 3.5% were seen once. The sequenced sample was PBMCs, obtained on the day of the yellow fever booster vaccination. The receptors were sampled from a man younger than 30 who received the YFV17D yellow fever vaccine. The CDR3 runs from the conserved cysteine through the conserved F or W. The D gene is left open where the match is weak. A row's size may be missing; if present it is once, few, many or a size class.

cdr3_aa	cdr3_nt	clone_size	cdr3_length	j_call	v_call	d_call
CSVEESSGVRETQYF	TGCAGCGTTGAAGAGTCTAGCGGGGTGCGAGAGACCCAGTACTTC	once	15	TRBJ2-5	TRBV29-1	TRBD2
CASSGTSGGALDTQYF	TGTGCCAGCAGTGGGACTAGCGGGGGGGCCTTGGATACGCAGTATTTT	many	16	TRBJ2-3	TRBV25-1	TRBD2
CASSLGVEGTIYF	TGTGCCAGCAGCTTGGGAGTGGAGGGTACCATATATTTT	few	13	TRBJ1-3	TRBV5-6	NA
CASSRGQGAYIQYF	TGTGCCAGCAGCCGCGGACAGGGGGCATACATTCAGTACTTC	many	14	TRBJ2-4	TRBV6-6	TRBD1
CASSRSRDLGYNEQFF	TGCGCCAGCAGCCGCTCCCGGGACTTGGGATACAATGAGCAGTTCTTC	many	16	TRBJ2-1	TRBV5-1	NA
CASCYREYNEQFF	TGTGCCAGCTGCTACAGGGAGTACAATGAGCAGTTCTTC	few	13	TRBJ2-1	TRBV12-3/TRBV12-4	NA
CSAPTGDYGYTF	TGCAGCGCCCCGACAGGGGACTATGGCTACACCTTC	few	12	TRBJ1-2	TRBV29-1	TRBD1
CASSLGQGAGEKLFF	TGTGCCAGCAGCCTGGGACAGGGGGCAGGGGAAAAACTGTTTTTT	few	15	TRBJ1-4	TRBV7-8	TRBD1
CASSLVAGAQETQYF	TGCGCCAGCAGCTTGGTTGCGGGGGCACAAGAGACCCAGTACTTC	many	15	TRBJ2-5	TRBV5-1	NA
CASSFLGQGSDQPQHF	TGTGCCAGCAGCTTCTTGGGACAGGGGTCGGATCAGCCCCAGCATTTT	NA	16	TRBJ1-5	TRBV7-2	TRBD1
CASSSLLGGGETQYF	TGTGCCAGCAGTTCCCTATTGGGGGGCGGAGAGACCCAGTACTTC	many	15	TRBJ2-5	TRBV28	NA
CASSLTRWQPQHF	TGTGCCAGCAGCTTAACGAGGTGGCAGCCCCAGCATTTT	NA	13	TRBJ1-5	TRBV7-2	NA
CASSLDRTGTYNEKLFF	TGCGCCAGCAGCCTAGACAGGACAGGGACTTATAATGAAAAACTGTTTTTT	many	17	TRBJ1-4	TRBV4-3	TRBD1
CATEQGSNTGELFF	TGTGCCACCGAACAGGGGTCGAACACCGGGGAGCTGTTTTTT	NA	14	TRBJ2-2	TRBV10-3	TRBD1
CASSGGQAQPQHF	TGTGCCAGTAGTGGAGGACAGGCTCAGCCCCAGCATTTT	few	13	TRBJ1-5	TRBV19	TRBD1
CSANRGGPVNTEAFF	TGCAGTGCAAATCGGGGGGGGCCAGTGAACACTGAAGCTTTCTTT	NA	15	TRBJ1-1	TRBV20-1	NA
CASSIMETGYNEQFF	TGTGCCAGTAGTATAATGGAGACAGGGTACAATGAGCAGTTCTTC	NA	15	TRBJ2-1	TRBV19	TRBD1
CATSRGLDYNEQFF	TGTGCCACCAGCAGGGGATTAGACTACAATGAGCAGTTCTTC	NA	14	TRBJ2-1	TRBV15	NA
CASSLPDLTGELFF	TGTGCCAGCAGCCTACCGGACCTGACCGGGGAGCTGTTTTTT	NA	14	TRBJ2-2	TRBV5-6	NA
CASSKETGVHNEQFF	TGTGCCAGTAGTAAGGAGACAGGGGTCCACAATGAGCAGTTCTTC	many	15	TRBJ2-1	TRBV19	TRBD1
CASSYSWGGGEQYF	TGTGCCAGCAGTTACTCGTGGGGCGGAGGGGAGCAGTACTTC	many	14	TRBJ2-7	TRBV6-5	NA
CASSLAGQWSSYNEQFF	TGTGCCAGCAGCTTAGCGGGACAGTGGAGCTCCTACAATGAGCAGTTCTTC	many	17	TRBJ2-1	TRBV7-8	TRBD1
CASSPARGADQETQYF	TGCGCCAGCAGCCCGGCGCGGGGGGCGGACCAAGAGACCCAGTACTTC	few	16	TRBJ2-5	TRBV5-1	TRBD2
CASSLTSGSDTQYF	TGTGCCAGCAGCTTAACTAGCGGGTCAGATACGCAGTATTTT	few	14	TRBJ2-3	TRBV5-4	TRBD2
CSVSPLAGVTDTQYF	TGCAGTGTGTCCCCACTGGCGGGGGTCACAGATACGCAGTATTTT	few	15	TRBJ2-3	TRBV20-1	TRBD2
CASSSGANTEAFF	TGCGCCAGCAGCTCCGGGGCGAACACTGAAGCTTTCTTT	many	13	TRBJ1-1	TRBV5-1	NA
CASSEGQGLNYGYTF	TGTGCCAGCAGTGAGGGACAGGGGCTGAACTATGGCTACACCTTC	few	15	TRBJ1-2	TRBV25-1	TRBD1
CASSESAGFHYNEQFF	TGTGCCAGCAGTGAATCGGCAGGGTTCCACTACAATGAGCAGTTCTTC	NA	16	TRBJ2-1	TRBV25-1	NA
CSARSPGHMNTGELFF	TGCAGTGCTAGATCGCCGGGACATATGAACACCGGGGAGCTGTTTTTT	NA	16	TRBJ2-2	TRBV20-1	NA
CASGNYRDTQETQYF	TGTGCCAGCGGGAATTACCGGGACACGCAAGAGACCCAGTACTTC	few	15	TRBJ2-5	TRBV12-3/TRBV12-4	NA
CASSYGGVSGANVLTF	TGTGCCAGCAGTTACGGAGGGGTTTCTGGGGCCAACGTCCTGACTTTC	NA	16	TRBJ2-6	TRBV6-6	NA
CASSQETPGDRFF	TGCGCCAGCAGCCAAGAAACACCGGGCGATCGGTTCTTC	few	13	TRBJ2-1	TRBV4-3	NA
CASSESTGGAETQYF	TGCGCCAGCAGTGAGTCGACAGGGGGCGCGGAGACCCAGTACTTC	few	15	TRBJ2-5	TRBV10-1	TRBD1
CASSQTTSGGNGELFF	TGTGCCAGCAGCCAAACGACTAGCGGGGGTAACGGGGAGCTGTTTTTT	NA	16	TRBJ2-2	TRBV3-1	TRBD2
CASSRSGTGRTGELFF	TGTGCCAGCAGCCGGTCCGGGACAGGGCGTACCGGGGAGCTGTTTTTT	many	16	TRBJ2-2	TRBV7-2	TRBD1
CASSFFLGGQGVYGYTF	TGTGCCAGCAGTTTTTTTCTCGGGGGACAGGGTGTCTATGGCTACACCTTC	many	17	TRBJ1-2	TRBV12-3/TRBV12-4	TRBD1
CASSLAGWVGGNSPLHF	TGCGCCAGCAGCTTGGCCGGCTGGGTAGGAGGGAATTCACCCCTCCACTTT	NA	17	TRBJ1-6	TRBV5-1	NA
CAISESGRTAEAFF	TGTGCCATCAGTGAGTCTGGCCGCACAGCTGAAGCTTTCTTT	many	14	TRBJ1-1	TRBV10-3	NA
CASRISGTQETQYF	TGTGCCAGCAGAATTAGCGGCACTCAAGAGACCCAGTACTTC	many	14	TRBJ2-5	TRBV6-1	NA